One and the same sample provided the 18 T cell receptor beta chains below, sequenced in a study of shared clonotypes between healthy human individuals. TCRdb's copy holds only in-frame clones and misses some; the assay was immunoSEQ multiplex PCR. The table lists around 320,000 clones, around nine tenths of them singletons. The sample taken for sequencing was memory CD8+ T cells sorted from blood. Subset defined: CD45RO+ cells pooled with CCR7-negative TemRA cells. The receptors were gathered from a man between 18 and 35 years old in good health.

This clone was recorded only once. The chain links TRBV5-6 to TRBJ2-3; 14 bases match TRBD2. CDR3 length: 17 residues. V dropped 2 bases and J dropped 5; count of bases not matched to a gene: 7. Germline V lookup: CDR1 SGHDT, CDR2 YYEEEE. The CDR3 loop is CASSFGGLAGVRDTQYF. CDR3 sequence (DNA): TGTGCCAGCAGCTTTGGGGGACTAGCGGGAGTCCGAGATACGCAGTATTTT.

This clone was seen once. This rearrangement joins TRBV30 to TRBJ1-5; no clear D gene. V shed 1 base and J shed 4 bases, with 17 bases lying between them. Germline CDR1 is GTSNPN and CDR2 is SVGIG (reference sequence). This CDR3 comprises 16 residues. CDR3 DNA sequence: TGTGCCTGGAGTGACCCCATAGGATCATATAATCAGCCCCAGCATTTT. This codes for CAWSDPIGSYNQPQHF.

The chain combines TRBV19 with TRBJ2-7, with D unresolved. V shed 2 bases and J shed 3 bases, with 11 bases lying between them. Germline loops: CDR1 LNHDA, CDR2 SQIVND (reference sequence). This CDR3 comprises 14 residues. The CDR3 nucleotides are TGTGCCAGTAGTATAAGCGCCACGGACTACGAGCAGTACTTC. Protein: CASSISATDYEQYF.

This clone was recorded at least ten times. This rearrangement joins TRBV7-9 to TRBJ1-1; D is perhaps TRBD1 (6 bases). Germline loops: CDR1 SEHNR, CDR2 FQNEAQ (reference sequence). The CDR3 runs to 17 residues. Trimming shortened V by 2 bases and J by 0 bases, and 16 bases separated the two germline ends. The CDR3 sequence is CASSLWRGETMNTEAFF. The CDR3 coding sequence is TGTGCCAGCAGCTTATGGAGGGGGGAGACCATGAACACTGAAGCTTTCTTT.

The gene calls are TRBV6-1 and TRBJ2-7; the match to TRBD1 covers 7 bases. CDR1 is MNHNS and CDR2 is SASEGT in the germline V gene. Trimming removed 8 bases from V and 2 bases from J; junction bases left unmatched: 9. The CDR3 extends over 14 amino acids. The DNA for the CDR3 is TGTGCCAGCCTAGGGGACAGCGCCACCTACGAGCAGTACTTC. Translating it yields CASLGDSATYEQYF.

This rearrangement joins TRBV6-5 to TRBJ1-2; D ambiguous. V was cut by 6 bases and J by 3 bases, with 14 bases left in between. This CDR3 spans 14 amino acids. Germline lookup yields CDR1 MNHEY and CDR2 SVGAGI. CDR3 DNA sequence: TGTGCCAGCAGATCCAACCTCGGAGACTATGGCTACACCTTC. As protein: CASRSNLGDYGYTF.

This chain links TRBV4-1 with TRBJ2-5; 10 nucleotides line up with TRBD1. Germline-derived CDR1 and CDR2 are MGHRA and YSYEKL. CDR3 length: 15 amino acids. Trimming cost V 8 bases and J 1 base; bases outside gene matches: 7. In DNA form, the CDR3 reads TGCGCCAGCGCGGGACAGGGGTTTCTCCAAGAGACCCAGTACTTC. Its protein product is CASAGQGFLQETQYF.

The CDR3 sequence is CASRTRGGPVYEQYF. CDR3 nucleotide sequence: TGTGCCAGTCGGACCCGCGGGGGGCCTGTCTACGAGCAGTACTTC. The gene calls are TRBV27 and TRBJ2-7; TRBD2 aligns across 8 bases. The CDR3 consists of 15 residues. Germline V gives CDR1 MNHEY, CDR2 SMNVEV (reference sequence). The V gene end was trimmed by 9 bases and the J gene end by 3 bases; junction bases not matched to a gene: 13.

This clone was seen a few times. V gene TRBV4-2 combines with J gene TRBJ2-3; D unresolved. V was clipped by 0 bases and J by 6 bases, with 7 bases between them. The CDR3 totals 13 residues. Germline V gene sequence: CDR1 LGHNA, CDR2 YNFKEQ. This CDR3 is CASSQDSTDTQYF. The CDR3 bases are TGTGCCAGCAGCCAAGATAGTACGGATACGCAGTATTTT.

V gene TRBV28 combines with J gene TRBJ1-5, with no clear D. Germline CDR1 and CDR2: MDHEN and SYDVKM. The V end lost 6 bases, the J end lost 2 bases, and 14 bases lay between the germline ends. CDR3 length equals 15 residues. The CDR3, as DNA: TGTGCCAGCAGCCCGGCCCTCCGGGGCAATCAGCCCCAGCATTTT. Translation gives CASSPALRGNQPQHF. Supplemented by reference TRBV28 and TRBJ1-5, the full variable domain reads DVKVTQSSRYLVKRTGEKVFLECVQDMDHENMFWYRQDPGLGLRLIYFSYDVKMKEKGDIPEGYSVSREKKERFSLILESASTNQTSMYLCASSPALRGNQPQHFGDGTRLSIL.

This clone was counted a few times. The rearrangement uses TRBV27 and TRBJ1-2; D may be TRBD1 (6 bases). Trimming cost V 4 bases and J 4 bases, with 16 bases left between them. Germline lookup yields CDR1 MNHEY and CDR2 SMNVEV (reference sequence). The length of the CDR3 is 15 residues. The CDR3 loop reads CASSSSQGWGYGYTF. The CDR3 coding sequence is TGTGCCAGCAGTTCCTCACAGGGCTGGGGCTATGGCTACACCTTC.

The V call is TRBV6-1, the J call TRBJ1-2; D not resolved. The V gene's germline CDR1 is MNHNS and CDR2 SASEGT. V was cut by 4 bases and J by 3 bases, with 18 bases left in between. This CDR3 comprises 16 residues. The CDR3 loop reads CASSVIGLQEDYGYTF. DNA for the CDR3: TGTGCCAGCAGTGTCATAGGGCTCCAAGAGGACTATGGCTACACCTTC.

The chain couples TRBV7-9 to TRBJ2-3, with unresolved D. CDR3 length equals 14 residues. V gave up 5 bases and J gave up 0 bases, with 9 bases separating them. CDR1 is SEHNR and CDR2 is FQNEAQ in the germline V gene (reference sequence). The CDR3 is CASSAPPSTDTQYF. The CDR3, as DNA: TGTGCCAGCAGCGCCCCGCCTAGCACAGATACGCAGTATTTT.

Turning to this clone: This CDR3 is also generated by other DNA sequences in the sample. The V call is TRBV27, the J call TRBJ2-1; D call uncertain. CDR1 and CDR2 (germline): MNHEY, SMNVEV (reference sequence). CDR3 length equals 13 residues. Trimming pared 4 bases from V and 4 bases from J, leaving 8 bases between. In nucleotides, the CDR3 is TGTGCCAGCAGTTCCCACTCATACAATGAGCAGTTCTTC. Protein sequence: CASSSHSYNEQFF.

This chain connects TRBV15 to TRBJ2-3; 7 bases map to TRBD2. Germline assignment: CDR1 LNHNV and CDR2 YYDKDF (reference sequence). This CDR3 has 17 amino acids. The ends lost 3 bases at V and 0 bases at J; junction bases unmatched: 9. The CDR3 is CATSRDPLGGSTDTQYF. For the CDR3, the DNA is TGTGCCACCAGCAGGGACCCCCTGGGGGGGAGCACAGATACGCAGTATTTT.

A word on this clone: Additional DNA sequences in this sample encode the identical CDR3. The chain combines TRBV9 with TRBJ2-7; 9 nucleotides align to TRBD2. With V trimmed by 0 bases and J by 1 base, 2 bases remained unmatched. This CDR3 spans 15 amino acids. CDR1 is SGDLS and CDR2 is YYNGEE in the germline V gene. The CDR3 nucleotides read TGTGCCAGCAGCGTAGGTAGCGGGAGTTCCTACGAGCAGTACTTC. The encoded protein is CASSVGSGSSYEQYF.

This clone was observed a single time. The chain uses TRBV18 and TRBJ1-2; D is unresolved. CDR3 size: 13 residues. The V end was cut by 1 base, the J end by 12 bases, with 15 bases between. CDR1 is KGHSH and CDR2 is LQKENI in the germline V gene. CDR3 region: CASSPQGLPEDTF. Written as DNA, the CDR3 is TGTGCCAGCTCACCACAAGGACTACCGGAGGACACCTTC.

The genes are TRBV11-2 and TRBJ2-2; D is uncertain. Deletions cut 7 bases from V and 5 bases from J, with 11 bases between. The germline V gene has CDR1 SGHAT and CDR2 FQNNGV. The CDR3 length is 13 residues. The CDR3 sequence is CASTLIITGELFF. The CDR3 nucleotides are TGTGCCAGCACCCTTATAATAACCGGGGAGCTGTTTTTT. Supplemented by reference TRBV11-2 and TRBJ2-2, the full variable domain reads EAGVAQSPRYKIIEKRQSVAFWCNPISGHATLYWYQQILGQGPKLLIQFQNNGVVDDSQLPKDRFSAERLKGVDSTLKIQPAKLEDSAVYLCASTLIITGELFFGEGSRLTVL.